This TCR beta chain was sequenced in a study of blood T cell repertoires in COVID-19. For the study at large: From the United States, Italy and Spain came samples of acute and convalescent COVID-19. PBMCs, B-cell-depleted T cells, or T cells were the source of the cDNA or gDNA that made up the material.

V lost 7 bases, J lost 1 base, and 16 bases lay in between. CDR1 and CDR2 (germline): SQVTM, ANQGSEA. The CDR3 is 14 residues long. Per the authors' pipeline: Amplification from reference gene primers served as the basis for estimated nucleated cell counts. The assay was immunoSEQ multiplex PCR, and TCRdb's table has in-frame clones only and misses some. The V and J calls and clone size are taken from that table; D and trimming were inferred from the DNA. The sample has 120,000 or so clones; 85% are singletons. This clone occurred once. The chain recombines TRBV29-1 with TRBJ1-2; D perhaps matches TRBD1 (5 bases). This receptor was identified in a woman aged 80 or older with acute or convalescent COVID-19. Sequenced material: peripheral blood. The CDR3 reads CSAQGGGGNYGYTF. The CDR3 nucleotides are TGCAGCGCCCAAGGAGGCGGGGGTAACTATGGCTACACCTTC.